This T cell receptor (beta chain) was captured by sequencing in a study of chemoradiotherapy in HPV16-positive cancers. The wider study: Candidate HPV-specific clones and shared TCR motifs came from two HPV16-positive patients.

Repeated repertoire sampling spanned the course of chemoradiotherapy. Study conclusions and caveats: Functional assays defining HPV-specific T cells used only two HPV16-positive patients. For HPV16-positive patients, expanding HPV-responsive T cells associated with longer recurrence-free survival.

Regarding this clone: Its matching antigen is unknown.

In germline, CDR1 is MNHEY, CDR2 SVGAGI. V shed 0 bases and J shed 5 bases, with 16 bases lying between them. This CDR3 comprises 16 residues. Data came from immunoSEQ multiplex PCR; TCRdb stores just in-frame clones and leaves some out. The sample includes around 30,000 clones, over 80% of them seen just once. The chain recombines TRBV6-5 with TRBJ1-1; TRBD1 is a possible D gene (6 bases). Sequencing used blood, obtained from a patient who underwent chemoradiotherapy. This TCR derives from a human donor with HPV-associated anogenital cancer. The CDR3 region is CASSYSRAGGWTEAFF. CDR3 DNA: TGTGCCAGCAGTTACTCGAGGGCGGGGGGCTGGACTGAAGCTTTCTTT.